This T cell receptor (beta chain) derives from a study of T-cell reconstitution after alpha-beta-depleted transplantation in children. Study-wide points: Hyperexpanded clones declined; after one year, newly produced T cells mostly supplied diversity.

This clonotype was observed at least ten times. The antigen remains undetermined. Per the germline V gene, CDR1 is PRHDT and CDR2 is FYEKMQ (reference sequence). The CDR3 totals 11 residues. The V gene lost 0 bases and the J gene lost 10 bases, with 6 bases spanning the gap. The TCRbeta library was prepared with unique molecular identifiers. MiXCR, run by TCRdb on the PCR reads, gives a single entry per CDR3 protein. The data hold a few hundred thousand distinct CDR3 sequences, with under 8.5% observed a single time. The sequencing used PBMCs, collected before TCRalphabeta/CD19-depleted stem cell transplant. The chain combines TRBV13 with TRBJ1-1; D is undetermined. The clonotype was recovered from a boy between 2 and 10 years old with acute lymphoblastic leukemia, due to receive a stem cell transplant. CDR3 DNA sequence: TGTGCCAGCAGCTTAGGGCAGAGAGCTTTCTTT. Residues: CASSLGQRAFF.